The entry below gives a single T cell receptor (beta chain) sequence along with its context. Its target is unknown. The method was immunoSEQ multiplex PCR; TCRdb's version includes in-frame clones alone and lacks a portion of them. The sample shows over 65,000 clones, about 88% of them seen only once. This record belongs to a study of OX40 agonist ivuxolimab in advanced cancers. The study's findings and limits: Dose levels from 0.1 to 3.0 mg/kg saw CD4+ and CD8+ blood T cells expand clonally by week 6.

The germline V gene encodes CDR1 SGDLS and CDR2 YYNGEE. Trimming removed 0 bases at V and 6 bases at J, with 12 bases between. The CDR3 extends over 14 amino acids. The chain links TRBV9 to TRBJ1-1; a weak D match, TRBD1 (5 bases). The clonotype was recovered from an adult with an advanced solid tumor such as melanoma, head and neck, liver or kidney cancer. The sample in question was CD4+ or CD8+ T cells sorted from blood, obtained in a trial of the OX40 agonist ivuxolimab. In nucleotides, the CDR3 is TGTGCCAGCAGCGTAGAGGTCAGGGACGCTGAAGCTTTCTTT. It translates to CASSVEVRDAEAFF.